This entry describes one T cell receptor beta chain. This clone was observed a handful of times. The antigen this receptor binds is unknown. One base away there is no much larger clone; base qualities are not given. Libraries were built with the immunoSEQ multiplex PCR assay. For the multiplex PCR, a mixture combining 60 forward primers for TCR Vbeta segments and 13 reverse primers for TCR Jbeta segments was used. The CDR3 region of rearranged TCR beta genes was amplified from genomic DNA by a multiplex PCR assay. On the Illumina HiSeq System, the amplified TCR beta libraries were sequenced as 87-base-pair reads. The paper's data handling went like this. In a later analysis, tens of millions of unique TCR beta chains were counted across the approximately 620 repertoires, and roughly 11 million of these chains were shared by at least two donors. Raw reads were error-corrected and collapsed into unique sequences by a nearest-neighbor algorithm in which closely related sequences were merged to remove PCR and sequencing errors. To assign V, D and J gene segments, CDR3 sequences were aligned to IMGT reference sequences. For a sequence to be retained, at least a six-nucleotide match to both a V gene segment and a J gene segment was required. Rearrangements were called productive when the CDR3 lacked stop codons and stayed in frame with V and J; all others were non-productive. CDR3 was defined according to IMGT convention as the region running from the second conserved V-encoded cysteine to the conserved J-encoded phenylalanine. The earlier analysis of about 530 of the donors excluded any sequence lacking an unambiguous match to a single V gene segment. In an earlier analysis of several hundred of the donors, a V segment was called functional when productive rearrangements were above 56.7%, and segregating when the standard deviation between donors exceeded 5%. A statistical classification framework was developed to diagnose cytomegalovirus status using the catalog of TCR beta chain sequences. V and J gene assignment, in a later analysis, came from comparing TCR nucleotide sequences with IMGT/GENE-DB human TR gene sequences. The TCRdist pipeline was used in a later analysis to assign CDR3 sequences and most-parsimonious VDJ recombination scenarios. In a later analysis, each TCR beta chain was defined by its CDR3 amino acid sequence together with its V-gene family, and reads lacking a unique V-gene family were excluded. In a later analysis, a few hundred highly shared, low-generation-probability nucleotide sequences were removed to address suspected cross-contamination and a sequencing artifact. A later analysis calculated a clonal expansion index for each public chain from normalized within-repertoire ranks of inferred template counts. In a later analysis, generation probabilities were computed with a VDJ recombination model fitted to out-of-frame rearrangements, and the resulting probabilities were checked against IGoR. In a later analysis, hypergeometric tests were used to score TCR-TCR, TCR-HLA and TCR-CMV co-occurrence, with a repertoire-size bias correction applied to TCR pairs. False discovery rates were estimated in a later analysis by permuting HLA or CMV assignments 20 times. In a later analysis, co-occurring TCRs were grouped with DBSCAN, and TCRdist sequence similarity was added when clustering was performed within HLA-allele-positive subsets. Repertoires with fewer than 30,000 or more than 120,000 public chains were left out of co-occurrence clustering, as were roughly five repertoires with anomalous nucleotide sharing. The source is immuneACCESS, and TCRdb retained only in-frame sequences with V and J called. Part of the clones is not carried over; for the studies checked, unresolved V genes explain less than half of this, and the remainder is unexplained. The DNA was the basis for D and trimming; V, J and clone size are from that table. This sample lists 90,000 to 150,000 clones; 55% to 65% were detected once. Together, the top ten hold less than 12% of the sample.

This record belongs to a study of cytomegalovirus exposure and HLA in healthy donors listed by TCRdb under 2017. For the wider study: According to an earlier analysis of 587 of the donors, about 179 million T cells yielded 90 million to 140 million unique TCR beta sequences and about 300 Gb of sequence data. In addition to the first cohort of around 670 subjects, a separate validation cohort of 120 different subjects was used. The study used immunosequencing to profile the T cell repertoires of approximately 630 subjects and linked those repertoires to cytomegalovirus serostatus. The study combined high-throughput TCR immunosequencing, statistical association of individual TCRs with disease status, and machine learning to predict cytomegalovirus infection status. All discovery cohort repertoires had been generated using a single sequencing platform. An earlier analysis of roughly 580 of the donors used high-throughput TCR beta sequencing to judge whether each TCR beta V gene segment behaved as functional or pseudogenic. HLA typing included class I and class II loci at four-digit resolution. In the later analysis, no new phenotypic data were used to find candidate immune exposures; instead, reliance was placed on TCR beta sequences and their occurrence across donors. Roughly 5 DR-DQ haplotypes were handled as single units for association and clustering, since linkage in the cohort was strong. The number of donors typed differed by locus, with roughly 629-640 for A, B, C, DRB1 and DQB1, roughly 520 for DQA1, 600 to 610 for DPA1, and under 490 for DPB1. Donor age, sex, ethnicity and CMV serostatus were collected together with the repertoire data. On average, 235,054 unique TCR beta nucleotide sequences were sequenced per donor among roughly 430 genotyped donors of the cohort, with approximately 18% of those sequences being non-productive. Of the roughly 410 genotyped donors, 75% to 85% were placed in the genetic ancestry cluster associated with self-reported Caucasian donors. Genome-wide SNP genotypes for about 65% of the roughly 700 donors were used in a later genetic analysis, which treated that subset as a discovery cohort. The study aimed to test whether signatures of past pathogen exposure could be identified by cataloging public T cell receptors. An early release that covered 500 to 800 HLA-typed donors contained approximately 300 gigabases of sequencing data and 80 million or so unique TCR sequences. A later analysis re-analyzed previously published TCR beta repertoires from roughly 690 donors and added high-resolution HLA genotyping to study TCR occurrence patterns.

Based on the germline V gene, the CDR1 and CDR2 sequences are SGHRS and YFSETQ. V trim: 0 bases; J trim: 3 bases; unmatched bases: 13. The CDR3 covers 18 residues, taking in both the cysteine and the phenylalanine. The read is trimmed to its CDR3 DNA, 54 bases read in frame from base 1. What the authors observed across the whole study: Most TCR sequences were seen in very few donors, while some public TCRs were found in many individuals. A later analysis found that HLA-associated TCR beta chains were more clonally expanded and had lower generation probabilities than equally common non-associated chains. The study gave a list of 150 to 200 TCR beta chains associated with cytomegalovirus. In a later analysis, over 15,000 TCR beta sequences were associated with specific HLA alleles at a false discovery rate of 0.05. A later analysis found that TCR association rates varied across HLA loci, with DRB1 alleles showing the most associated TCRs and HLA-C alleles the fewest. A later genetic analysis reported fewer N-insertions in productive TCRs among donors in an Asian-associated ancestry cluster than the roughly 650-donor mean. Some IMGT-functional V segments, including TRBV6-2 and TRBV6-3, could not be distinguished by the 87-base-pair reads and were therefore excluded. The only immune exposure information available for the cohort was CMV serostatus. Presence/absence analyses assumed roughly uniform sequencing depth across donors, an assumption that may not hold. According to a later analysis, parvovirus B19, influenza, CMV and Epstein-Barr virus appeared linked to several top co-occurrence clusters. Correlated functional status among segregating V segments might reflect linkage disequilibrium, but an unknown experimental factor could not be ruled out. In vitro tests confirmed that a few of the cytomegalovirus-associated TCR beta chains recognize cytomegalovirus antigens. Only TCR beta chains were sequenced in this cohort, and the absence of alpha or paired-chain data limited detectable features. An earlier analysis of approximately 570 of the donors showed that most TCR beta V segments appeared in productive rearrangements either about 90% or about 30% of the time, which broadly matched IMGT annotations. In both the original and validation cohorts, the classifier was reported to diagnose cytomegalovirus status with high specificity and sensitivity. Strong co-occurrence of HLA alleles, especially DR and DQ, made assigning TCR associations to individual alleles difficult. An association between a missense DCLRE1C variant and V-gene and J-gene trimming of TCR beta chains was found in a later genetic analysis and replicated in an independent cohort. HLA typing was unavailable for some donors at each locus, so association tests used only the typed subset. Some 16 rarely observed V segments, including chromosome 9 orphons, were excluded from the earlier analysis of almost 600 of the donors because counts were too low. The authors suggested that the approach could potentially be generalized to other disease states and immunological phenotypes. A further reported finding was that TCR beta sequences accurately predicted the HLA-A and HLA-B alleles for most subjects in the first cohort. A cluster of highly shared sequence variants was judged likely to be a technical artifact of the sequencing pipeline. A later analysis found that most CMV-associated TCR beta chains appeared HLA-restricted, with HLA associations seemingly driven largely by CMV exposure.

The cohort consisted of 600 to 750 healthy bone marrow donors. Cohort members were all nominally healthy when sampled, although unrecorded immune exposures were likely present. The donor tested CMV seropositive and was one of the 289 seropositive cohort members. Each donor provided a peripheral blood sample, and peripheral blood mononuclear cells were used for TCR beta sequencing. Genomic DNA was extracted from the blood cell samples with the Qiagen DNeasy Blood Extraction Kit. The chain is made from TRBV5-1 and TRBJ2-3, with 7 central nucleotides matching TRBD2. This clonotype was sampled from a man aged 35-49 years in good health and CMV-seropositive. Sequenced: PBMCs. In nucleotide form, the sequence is TGCGCCAGCAGCTTGGTCGGTCCTACTAGCGTGCGGACAGATACGCAGTATTTT. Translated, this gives CASSLVGPTSVRTDTQYF.